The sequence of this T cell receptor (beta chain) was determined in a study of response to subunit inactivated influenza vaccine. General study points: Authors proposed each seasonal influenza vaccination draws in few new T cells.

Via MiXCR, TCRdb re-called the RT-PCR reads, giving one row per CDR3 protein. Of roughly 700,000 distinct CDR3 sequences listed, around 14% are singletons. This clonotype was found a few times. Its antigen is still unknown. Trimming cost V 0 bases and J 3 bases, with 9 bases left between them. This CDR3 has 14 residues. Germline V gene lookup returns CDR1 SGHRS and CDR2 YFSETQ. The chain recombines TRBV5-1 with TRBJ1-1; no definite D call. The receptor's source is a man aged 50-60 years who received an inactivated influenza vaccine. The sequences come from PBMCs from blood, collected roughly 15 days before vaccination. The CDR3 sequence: CASSLAWRDTEAFF. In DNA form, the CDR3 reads TGCGCCAGCAGCTTGGCCTGGCGGGACACTGAAGCTTTCTTT. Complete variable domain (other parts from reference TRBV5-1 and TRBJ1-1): KAGVTQTPRYLIKTRGQQVTLSCSPISGHRSVSWYQQTPGQGLQFLFEYFSETQRNKGNFPGRFSGRQFSNSRSEMNVSTLELGDSALYLCASSLAWRDTEAFFGQGTRLTVV.